The 7 T cell receptor beta chains below come from one sample, sequenced in a study of early T cells in non-severe SARS-CoV-2 infection. Via MiXCR, TCRdb re-called the 5' RACE reads, giving one row per CDR3 protein. This sample has 110,000 or so distinct CDR3 sequences, with 9% to 13% found just once. What was sequenced was whole blood. The source is an adult who was a healthcare worker with PCR-confirmed SARS-CoV-2 infection or an uninfected control (not recorded which).

This clonotype showed up just a few times. The rearrangement joins TRBV12-3 or TRBV12-4 to TRBJ2-1; weak D call: TRBD1 (6 bases). V lost 10 bases and J lost 4, with 23 bases in between. The CDR3 totals 16 residues. The CDR3 sequence: CATKRPGPQGYNEQFF. The CDR3 DNA is TGTGCCACGAAGAGACCGGGTCCCCAGGGGTACAATGAGCAGTTCTTC.

This clonotype was seen ten or more times. The chain carries TRBV19 and TRBJ2-2; 7 bases fit TRBD1. Germline V gene data show CDR1 as LNHDA and CDR2 as SQIVND (reference sequence). V trimming: 4 bases; J trimming: 4 bases; junction bases outside the gene matches: 6. The CDR3 consists of 15 residues. The DNA of the CDR3 is TGTGCCAGTAGTAAGGGGGCAGCGTTCACCGGGGAGCTGTTTTTT. Protein product: CASSKGAAFTGELFF.

This clonotype occurred many times. The gene calls are TRBV6-5 and TRBJ1-5; D might be TRBD1 (6 bases). This CDR3 is 15 amino acids long. V gave up 7 bases and J gave up 4 bases, with 17 bases separating them. The germline gives CDR1 MNHEY, CDR2 SVGAGI. As DNA, the CDR3 is TGTGCCAGCAAAGTTTCACAGGGACCTAATCAGCCCCAGCATTTT. The encoded protein is CASKVSQGPNQPQHF.

The chain employs TRBV29-1 and TRBJ2-2; D call uncertain. With 6 bases removed from V and 2 bases from J, the gap between germline ends came to 13 bases. Germline lookup yields CDR1 SQVTM and CDR2 ANQGSEA. The CDR3 consists of 14 residues. This chain's CDR3 is CSVQARPNTGELFF. In nucleotides, the CDR3 is TGCAGCGTGCAGGCTAGGCCCAACACCGGGGAGCTGTTTTTT.

This clonotype has ten or more counts. The chain couples TRBV4-1 to TRBJ2-7; tentative D call: TRBD1 (6 bases). The CDR3 has 14 residues. Germline assignment: CDR1 MGHRA and CDR2 YSYEKL. V lost 2 bases and J 9 bases, leaving 17 bases between the germline ends. CDR3 in amino acids: CASSQYIDQTGQYF. The CDR3 DNA is TGCGCCAGCAGCCAATACATTGATCAGACAGGGCAGTACTTC.

A few counts support this clonotype. This chain connects TRBV27 to TRBJ2-7; either TRBD1 or TRBD2 may fit D (7 bases each). The CDR3 totals 13 residues. Per germline, CDR1 MNHEY and CDR2 SMNVEV (reference sequence). The germline V and J ends were trimmed by 3 bases and 4 bases, with 10 bases remaining between them. The CDR3 region is CASSFQGGYEQYF. The DNA for the CDR3 is TGTGCCAGCAGTTTCCAGGGGGGGTACGAGCAGTACTTC.

The chain employs TRBV11-2 and TRBJ2-7; no reliable D call. Germline assignment: CDR1 SGHAT and CDR2 FQNNGV. The CDR3 runs 14 residues. With 5 bases removed from V and 0 bases from J, the gap between germline ends came to 11 bases. CDR3 loop: CASSLMWGSYEQYF. CDR3 bases: TGTGCCAGCAGCCTAATGTGGGGCTCCTACGAGCAGTACTTC.